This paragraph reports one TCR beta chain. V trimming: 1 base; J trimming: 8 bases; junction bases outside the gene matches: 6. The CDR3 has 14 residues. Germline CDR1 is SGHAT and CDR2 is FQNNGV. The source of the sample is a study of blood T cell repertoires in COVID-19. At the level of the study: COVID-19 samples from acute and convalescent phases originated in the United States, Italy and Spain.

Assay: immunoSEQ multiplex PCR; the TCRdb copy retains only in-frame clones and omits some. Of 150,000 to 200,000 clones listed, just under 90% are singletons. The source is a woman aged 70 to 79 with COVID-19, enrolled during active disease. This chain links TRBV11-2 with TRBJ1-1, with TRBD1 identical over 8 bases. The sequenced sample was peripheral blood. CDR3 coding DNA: TGTGCCAGCAGCTTAGCGGCAGGGGGCGCGGAAGCTTTCTTT. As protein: CASSLAAGGAEAFF. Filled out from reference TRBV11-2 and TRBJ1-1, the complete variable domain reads EAGVAQSPRYKIIEKRQSVAFWCNPISGHATLYWYQQILGQGPKLLIQFQNNGVVDDSQLPKDRFSAERLKGVDSTLKIQPAKLEDSAVYLCASSLAAGGAEAFFGQGTRLTVV.